The T cell receptor beta chain described here comes from a study of OX40 agonist ivuxolimab in advanced cancers. Looking at the study overall: Dose-escalation patients' cancers were hepatocellular carcinoma, melanoma, renal cell or head and neck cancer.

V lost 2 bases and J lost 3; bases outside the gene matches: 4. The germline CDR1 and CDR2 sequences are LNHDA and SQIVND (reference sequence). The CDR3 runs 14 residues. TCRdb's copy holds only in-frame clones and misses some; the assay was immunoSEQ multiplex PCR. The data hold approximately 84,000 clones, with approximately 94% observed a single time. This chain connects TRBV19 to TRBJ2-7; 7 nucleotides agree with TRBD1. Specimen: CD4+ or CD8+ T cells sorted from blood, collected in a trial of the OX40 agonist ivuxolimab. The TCR was taken from an adult with an advanced solid tumor such as melanoma, head and neck, liver or kidney cancer. In DNA form, the CDR3 reads TGTGCCAGTAGTATAACACAGGGGCGCTACGAGCAGTACTTC. It specifies CASSITQGRYEQYF.